The rows below give T cell receptor beta chains drawn from one sample of a study of blood T cell repertoires in COVID-19. Sequencing was performed with immunoSEQ multiplex PCR; in TCRdb, only in-frame clones are kept and a portion is missing. The table lists approximately 210,000 clones, roughly 88% of them singletons. The source material was peripheral blood. Receptors originate from a young man who had recovered from COVID-19. The CDR3 runs from the conserved cysteine through the conserved F or W. The order of the fields is J gene, V gene, clone size, D gene, CDR3 DNA, CDR3 protein. D genes are given only for firm matches. Expanded clones are given a class, and other clones once, few, many or no size at all.

TRBJ1-1 | TRBV5-1 | - | TRBD1 | TGCGCCAGCAGCCTCCACAGGGGGGGCACTGAAGCTTTCTTT | CASSLHRGGTEAFF
TRBJ1-2 | TRBV29-1 | once | TRBD1 | TGCAGCGTTGAGGGGACAGGGGTTTCTAACTATGGCTACACCTTC | CSVEGTGVSNYGYTF
TRBJ1-5 | TRBV4-1 | - | TRBD1 | TGCGCCAGCAGCCACCCACAGGGGGGGGGTCAGCCCCAGCATTTT | CASSHPQGGGQPQHF
TRBJ1-6 | TRBV5-6 | - | TRBD1 | TGTGCCAGCAGCTTGGTCGGGACAGCAAATTCACCCCTCCACTTT | CASSLVGTANSPLHF
TRBJ2-2 | TRBV10-3 | - | - | TGTGCCATCAGTGACATCGGGGTGAACACCGGGGAGCTGTTTTTT | CAISDIGVNTGELFF
TRBJ2-2 | TRBV6-2/TRBV6-3 | - | TRBD1 | TGTGCCAGCAGTCTCCCCGGGACAGGGGGCCACGGGGAGCTGTTTTTT | CASSLPGTGGHGELFF
TRBJ1-5 | TRBV6-5 | - | TRBD1 | TGTGCCAGCAGTCGGGACAGAAACAATCAGCCCCAGCATTTT | CASSRDRNNQPQHF
TRBJ2-5 | TRBV6-1 | - | TRBD2 | TGTGCCAGCAGTGATAGCGGGGGACGCGAGACCCAGTACTTC | CASSDSGGRETQYF
TRBJ1-5 | TRBV10-3 | few | TRBD1 | TGTGCCATCAGTGTGGGGACAGTGGGTCAGCCCCAGCATTTT | CAISVGTVGQPQHF
TRBJ1-1 | TRBV29-1 | - | - | TGCAGCGTTGAAGGGAGAGCAACAACTGAAGCTTTCTTT | CSVEGRATTEAFF
TRBJ2-4 | TRBV10-1 | - | - | TGCGCCAGCAGTGAAGGGGACTCAAACATTCAGTACTTC | CASSEGDSNIQYF
TRBJ2-1 | TRBV7-9 | - | TRBD2 | TGTGCCAGCAGCCCGGGACTAGCCTTGTCCAATGAGCAGTTCTTC | CASSPGLALSNEQFF
TRBJ2-7 | TRBV11-3 | - | - | TGTGCCAGCAGCTTAATCTACGGTTTTGGGGCCGAGCAGTACTTC | CASSLIYGFGAEQYF
TRBJ1-2 | TRBV9 | - | TRBD1 | TGTGCCAGCAGCGTCCCTCGGACAGGGGGCGTTGGCTACACCTTC | CASSVPRTGGVGYTF
TRBJ2-7 | TRBV27 | - | - | TGTGCCAGCATCGGCCTTGGGGGCCACGAGCAGTACTTC | CASIGLGGHEQYF
TRBJ2-7 | TRBV2 | - | - | TGTGCCAGCAGTAGTGTGGGCCTAACCCCCTACGAGCAGTACTTC | CASSSVGLTPYEQYF
TRBJ2-7 | TRBV21-1 | - | - | TGTGCCAGCAGCGAAATCGACAGTATTGACGAGCAGTACTTC | CASSEIDSIDEQYF
TRBJ2-3 | TRBV24-1 | - | - | TGTGCCACCAGTGGGAACGAGCGGGATACGCAGTATTTT | CATSGNERDTQYF
TRBJ1-2 | TRBV6-5 | once | TRBD1 | TGTGCCAGCAGTTACTCGACAGGGCGATTCTATGGCTACACCTTC | CASSYSTGRFYGYTF
TRBJ2-5 | TRBV18 | - | TRBD2 | TGTGCCAGCTCACCACAGGTGGCGGGGGGCCGCTCGGAGACCCAGTACTTC | CASSPQVAGGRSETQYF
TRBJ2-7 | TRBV4-2 | once | - | TGTGCCAGCAGCCGCCGGGCGGACAGCGCGATATACTACGAGCAGTACTTC | CASSRRADSAIYYEQYF
TRBJ1-1 | TRBV21-1 | - | - | TGTGCCAGCAGCAAAGGAGGGATCGGAGTCACTGAAGCTTTCTTT | CASSKGGIGVTEAFF
TRBJ2-7 | TRBV24-1 | once | - | TGTGCCACCAGTGATTGGGCGGGGTACGAGCAGTACTTC | CATSDWAGYEQYF
TRBJ2-2 | TRBV7-6 | once | - | TGTGCCAGCAGAACCCCCCGGGGGGCGTCCGGGGAGCTGTTTTTT | CASRTPRGASGELFF
TRBJ2-1 | TRBV27 | - | TRBD2 | TGTGCCAGCAGTTTGGCGGGGGGGAATGAGCAGTTCTTC | CASSLAGGNEQFF
TRBJ2-7 | TRBV21-1 | - | - | TGTGCCAGCAGCGGGCGACAGCGTGATTTCGAGCAGTACTTC | CASSGRQRDFEQYF
TRBJ2-3 | TRBV7-9 | - | - | TGTGCCAGCACCGGGGGCAGGGTGGTTAGGACAGATACGCAGTATTTT | CASTGGRVVRTDTQYF
TRBJ1-5 | TRBV21-1 | - | - | TGTGCCAGCAGCAAAGGGAGAGCAGGGAATCAGAGAGATAGCAATCAGCCCCAGCATTTT | CASSKGRAGNQRDSNQPQHF
TRBJ2-7 | TRBV7-2 | - | - | TGTGCCAGCAGCTCACTAATGGTACGAGGCGCGTCCGCCGAGCAGTACTTC | CASSSLMVRGASAEQYF
TRBJ1-2 | TRBV27 | - | - | TGTGCCAGCAGTTTAGGCGGGGGCGCGGGCTACACCTTC | CASSLGGGAGYTF
TRBJ1-4 | TRBV10-2 | - | - | TGCGCCAGCAGTGAGTCGGGAGGTACTAATGAAAAACTGTTTTTT | CASSESGGTNEKLFF
TRBJ2-4 | TRBV4-1 | - | - | TGCGCCAGCAGCCATCTGCACACCCAAAACATTCAGTACTTC | CASSHLHTQNIQYF
TRBJ2-7 | TRBV12-3/TRBV12-4 | - | - | TGTGCCAGCAGTTTAGCCGCGTACGAGCAGTACTTC | CASSLAAYEQYF
TRBJ2-7 | TRBV5-6 | - | - | TGTGCCAGCAGCTTGTGGTGGCAGGCGAGCGAGCAGTACTTC | CASSLWWQASEQYF
TRBJ2-7 | TRBV5-6 | - | - | TGTGCCAGCAGTTACTCCGGCTACGAGCAGTACTTC | CASSYSGYEQYF
TRBJ1-3 | TRBV28 | - | - | TGTGCCAGCAGTTCCCTCAGGGTAGGGTCTGGAAACACCATATATTTT | CASSSLRVGSGNTIYF
TRBJ2-1 | TRBV11-2 | - | - | TGTGCCAGCAGCTTGGGACTCAATGAGCAGTTCTTC | CASSLGLNEQFF
TRBJ2-1 | TRBV20-1 | - | TRBD2 | TGCAGTGCTAGTGACACGGCGGGGGGTATCAATGAGCAGTTCTTC | CSASDTAGGINEQFF
TRBJ1-1 | TRBV5-1 | many | TRBD1 | TGCGCCAGTCAATGGACGGCAGGGGGACAGAACACTGAAGCTTTCTTT | CASQWTAGGQNTEAFF
TRBJ1-2 | TRBV7-2 | - | TRBD1 | TGTGCCAGCAGCTTTCCGGGACAGGGGTATGGCTACACCTTC | CASSFPGQGYGYTF
TRBJ1-5 | TRBV19 | - | TRBD1 | TGTGCCAGTAGTATACCTAAGTTCGGGACAGGGAAGCGACAGCCCCAGCATTTT | CASSIPKFGTGKRQPQHF
TRBJ2-7 | TRBV5-5 | - | TRBD1 | TGTGCCAGCAGCTTGTTGCCGGGACAGCCCTTAGGAGAGCAGTACTTC | CASSLLPGQPLGEQYF
TRBJ2-1 | TRBV5-1 | - | - | TGCGCCAGCAGCTTGGCCGGGACTTCCTACAATGAGCAGTTCTTC | CASSLAGTSYNEQFF
TRBJ1-3 | TRBV6-1 | once | TRBD1 | TGTGCCAGCAGTGAATTCTCTGACAGGGTAGTGCGCATATATTTT | CASSEFSDRVVRIYF
TRBJ2-7 | TRBV5-1 | - | - | TGCGCCAGCAGCTTAGAGGGACAAGAAAGTTACGAGCAGTACTTC | CASSLEGQESYEQYF
TRBJ1-5 | TRBV19 | - | TRBD1 | TGTGCCAGTAGTAAAACAGGGGGCGCGCCTCAGCCCCAGCATTTT | CASSKTGGAPQPQHF
TRBJ2-1 | TRBV27 | - | TRBD1 | TGTGCCAGCAGTTCCCCCGGACAGGGAGGCAATGAGCAGTTCTTC | CASSSPGQGGNEQFF
TRBJ2-5 | TRBV11-2 | - | TRBD1 | TGTGCCAGCAGCCCATCTTTAGGACAGGGCTGGACCCAGTACTTC | CASSPSLGQGWTQYF
TRBJ2-3 | TRBV4-1 | - | - | TGCGCCAGCAGCCAAGAAATTTCGGGGAGTGGGAGGAGGAATACGCAGTATTTT | CASSQEISGSGRRNTQYF
TRBJ2-3 | TRBV5-4 | - | - | TGTGCCAGCAGCTTGTGGGGGGCGGGGGGCACAGATACGCAGTATTTT | CASSLWGAGGTDTQYF
TRBJ1-1 | TRBV7-2 | - | - | TGTGCCAGCAGCTTAGGGCAGGGAAGCACTGAAGCTTTCTTT | CASSLGQGSTEAFF
TRBJ2-5 | TRBV5-6 | - | TRBD1 | TGTGCCAGCAGCCTACTGGCGCGGACAGGGTACGAGACCCAGTACTTC | CASSLLARTGYETQYF
TRBJ2-7 | TRBV28 | - | TRBD1 | TGTGCCACCCGGGACAGATCCTACGAGCAGTACTTC | CATRDRSYEQYF